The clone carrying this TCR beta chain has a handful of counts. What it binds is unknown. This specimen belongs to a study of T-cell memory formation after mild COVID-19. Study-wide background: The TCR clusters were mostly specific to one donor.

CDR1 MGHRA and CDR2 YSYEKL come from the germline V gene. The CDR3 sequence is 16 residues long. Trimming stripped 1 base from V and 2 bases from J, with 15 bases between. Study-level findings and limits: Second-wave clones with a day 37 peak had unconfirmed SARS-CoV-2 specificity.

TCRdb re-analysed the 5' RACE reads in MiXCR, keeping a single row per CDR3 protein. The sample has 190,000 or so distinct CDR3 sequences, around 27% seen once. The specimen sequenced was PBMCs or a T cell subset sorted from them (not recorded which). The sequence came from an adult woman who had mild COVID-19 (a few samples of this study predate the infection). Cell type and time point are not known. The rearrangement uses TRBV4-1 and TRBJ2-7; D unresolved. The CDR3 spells CASSQVPGSYAYEQYF. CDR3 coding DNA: TGCGCCAGCAGCCAAGTTCCCGGATCATATGCCTACGAGCAGTACTTC.